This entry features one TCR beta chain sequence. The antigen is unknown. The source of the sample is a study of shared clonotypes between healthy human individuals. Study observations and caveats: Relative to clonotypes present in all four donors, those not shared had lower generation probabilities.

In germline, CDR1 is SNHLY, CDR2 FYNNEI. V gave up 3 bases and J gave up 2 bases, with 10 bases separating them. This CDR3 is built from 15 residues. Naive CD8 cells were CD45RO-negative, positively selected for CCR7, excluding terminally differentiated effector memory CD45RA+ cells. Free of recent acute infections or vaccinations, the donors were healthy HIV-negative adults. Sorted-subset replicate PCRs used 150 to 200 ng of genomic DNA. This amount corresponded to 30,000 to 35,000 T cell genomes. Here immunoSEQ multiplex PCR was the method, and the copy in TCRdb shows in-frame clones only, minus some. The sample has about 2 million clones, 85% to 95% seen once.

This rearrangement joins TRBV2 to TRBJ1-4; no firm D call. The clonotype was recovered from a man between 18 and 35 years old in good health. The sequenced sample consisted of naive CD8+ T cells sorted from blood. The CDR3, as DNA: TGTGCCAGCAGTGAGCTTATGACCACTAATGAAAAACTGTTTTTT. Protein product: CASSELMTTNEKLFF.